This TCR beta chain was captured in a study of PD-L1 blockade in urothelial cancer. For the study at large: There were a median of around 140,000 T cells in blood samples.

This clone appeared a single time. Profiling relied on immunoSEQ multiplex PCR, and the TCRdb table lists in-frame clones only, not all of them. This table holds around 68,000 clones, 70% to 90% found once. Germline V CDR1 and CDR2: MDHEN, SYDVKM. V shed 5 bases and J shed 0 bases, with 17 bases lying between them. The CDR3 extends over 17 amino acids. The time point is: pretreatment peripheral blood. The source of this sequence is a man aged 65 to 85 with urothelial cancer. The sample here was PBMCs, taken around atezolizumab (anti-PD-L1) treatment. The genes are TRBV28 and TRBJ2-4; maybe TRBD2 (6 bases). CDR3 bases: TGTGCCAGCAGTCCCCACCGGGGGAGCCTAGCCAAAAACATTCAGTACTTC. This translates into CASSPHRGSLAKNIQYF.